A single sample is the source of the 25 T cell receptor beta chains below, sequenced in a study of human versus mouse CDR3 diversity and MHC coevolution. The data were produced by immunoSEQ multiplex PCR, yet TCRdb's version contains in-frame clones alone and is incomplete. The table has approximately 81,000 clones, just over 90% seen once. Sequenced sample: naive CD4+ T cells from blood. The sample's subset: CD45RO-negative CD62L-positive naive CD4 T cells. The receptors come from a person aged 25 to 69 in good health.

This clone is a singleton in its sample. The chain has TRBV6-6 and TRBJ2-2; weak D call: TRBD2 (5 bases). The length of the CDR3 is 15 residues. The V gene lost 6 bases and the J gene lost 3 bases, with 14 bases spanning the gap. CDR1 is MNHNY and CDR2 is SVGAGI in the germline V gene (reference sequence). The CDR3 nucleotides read TGTGCCAGCAGACTAAGGGAGTTCGACACCGGGGAGCTGTTTTTT. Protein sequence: CASRLREFDTGELFF.

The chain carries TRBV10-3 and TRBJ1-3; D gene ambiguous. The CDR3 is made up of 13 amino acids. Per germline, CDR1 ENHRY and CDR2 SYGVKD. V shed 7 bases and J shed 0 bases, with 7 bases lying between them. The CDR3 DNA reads TGTGCCATCACTTCAGGCTCTGGAAACACCATATATTTT. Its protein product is CAITSGSGNTIYF.

CDR3 nucleotide sequence: TGTGCCAGCAGCCGGACAGGGAACTATGGCTACACCTTC. Amino acids: CASSRTGNYGYTF. The chain couples TRBV28 to TRBJ1-2, with TRBD1 identical over 8 bases. With 6 bases clipped from V and 2 bases from J, the junction kept 2 bases outside the gene matches. Germline CDR1 and CDR2: MDHEN and SYDVKM. This CDR3 is built from 13 residues.

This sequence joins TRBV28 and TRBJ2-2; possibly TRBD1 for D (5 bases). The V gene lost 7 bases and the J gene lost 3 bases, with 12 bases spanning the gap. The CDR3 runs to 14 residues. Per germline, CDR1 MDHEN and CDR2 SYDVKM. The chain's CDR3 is CASTPGSDTGELFF. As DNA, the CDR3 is TGTGCCAGCACCCCAGGGTCGGACACCGGGGAGCTGTTTTTT.

The CDR3 spells CASSLGQATYEQYF. The DNA for the CDR3 is TGTGCCAGCAGTTTGGGGCAGGCTACTTACGAGCAGTACTTC. This rearrangement joins TRBV28 to TRBJ2-5; the D gene is possibly TRBD1 (5 bases). The J call may be wrong; the DNA end is better matched by TRBJ2-7. Germline loops: CDR1 MDHEN, CDR2 SYDVKM. CDR3 length: 14 amino acids.

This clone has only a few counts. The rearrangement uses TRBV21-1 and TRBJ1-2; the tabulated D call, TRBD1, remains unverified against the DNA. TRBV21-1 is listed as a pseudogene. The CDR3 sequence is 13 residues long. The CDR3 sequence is CASSIHTYYGYTF. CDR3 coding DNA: TGTGCCAGCAGTATTCACACATACTATGGCTACACCTTC.

The DNA of the CDR3 is TGCAGCGTTGTAGCGGGAGGGTCGGGTGATACGCAGTATTTT. Residues: CSVVAGGSGDTQYF. This chain connects TRBV29-1 to TRBJ2-3; 11 bases are shared with TRBD2. The CDR3 is 14 residues long. Looked up from germline, CDR1 is SQVTM and CDR2 is ANQGSEA. After removal of 4 bases from V and 6 bases from J, the junction contained 6 bases not matched to a gene.

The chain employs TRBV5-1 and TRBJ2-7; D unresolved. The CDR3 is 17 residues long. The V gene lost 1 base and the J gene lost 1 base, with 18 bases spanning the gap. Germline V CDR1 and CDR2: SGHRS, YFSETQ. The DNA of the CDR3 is TGCGCCAGCAGCTTGAGGCCAGGTTCAGGCTCTTCCTACGAGCAGTACTTC. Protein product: CASSLRPGSGSSYEQYF.

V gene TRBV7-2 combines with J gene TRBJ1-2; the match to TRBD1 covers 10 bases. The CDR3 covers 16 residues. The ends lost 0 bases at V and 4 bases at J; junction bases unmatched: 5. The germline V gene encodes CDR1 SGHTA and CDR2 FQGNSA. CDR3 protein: CASSLARDRGSYGYTF. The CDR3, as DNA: TGTGCCAGCAGCTTAGCCCGGGACAGGGGTAGCTATGGCTACACCTTC.

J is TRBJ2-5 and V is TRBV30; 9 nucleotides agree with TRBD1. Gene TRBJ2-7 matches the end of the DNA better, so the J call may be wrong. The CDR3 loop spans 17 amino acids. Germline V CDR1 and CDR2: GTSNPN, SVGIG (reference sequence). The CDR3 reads CAWCRGQGTGQGSEQYF. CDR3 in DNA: TGTGCCTGGTGCCGGGGACAGGGAACGGGACAAGGTTCCGAGCAGTACTTC.

This CDR3 reads CASSSRTSATDRDEQFF. The CDR3 DNA follows: TGTGCCAGCAGCTCGCGGACTAGCGCGACGGATCGGGATGAGCAGTTCTTC. The chain has TRBV7-9 and TRBJ2-1; TRBD2 aligns across 9 bases. In germline, CDR1 is SEHNR, CDR2 FQNEAQ (reference sequence). The CDR3 length is 17 residues. V lost 4 bases, J lost 8 bases, and 15 bases stayed unmatched.

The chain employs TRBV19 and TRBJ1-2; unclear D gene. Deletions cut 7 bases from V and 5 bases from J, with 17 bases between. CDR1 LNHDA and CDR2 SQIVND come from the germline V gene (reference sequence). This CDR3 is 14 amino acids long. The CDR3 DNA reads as TGTGCCAGTACCCTCGGCGGGAGTAAATATGGCTACACCTTC. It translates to CASTLGGSKYGYTF. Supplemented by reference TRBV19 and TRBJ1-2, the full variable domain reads DGGITQSPKYLFRKEGQNVTLSCEQNLNHDAMYWYRQDPGQGLRLIYYSQIVNDFQKGDIAEGYSVSREKKESFPLTVTSAQKNPTAFYLCASTLGGSKYGYTFGSGTRLTVV.

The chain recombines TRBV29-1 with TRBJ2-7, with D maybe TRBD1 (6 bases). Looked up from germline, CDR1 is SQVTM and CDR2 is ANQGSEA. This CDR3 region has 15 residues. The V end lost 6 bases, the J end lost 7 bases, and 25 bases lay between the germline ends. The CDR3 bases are TGCAGCGTCCTCCGGCAGGGGAAGGGTTTTGGGGAGCAGTACTTC. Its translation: CSVLRQGKGFGEQYF.

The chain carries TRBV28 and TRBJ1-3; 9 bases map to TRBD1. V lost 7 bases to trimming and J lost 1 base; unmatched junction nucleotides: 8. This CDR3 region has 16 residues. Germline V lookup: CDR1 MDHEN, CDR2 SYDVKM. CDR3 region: CASTKGTGPSGNTIYF. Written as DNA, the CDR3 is TGTGCCAGCACCAAAGGGACAGGGCCTTCTGGAAACACCATATATTTT.

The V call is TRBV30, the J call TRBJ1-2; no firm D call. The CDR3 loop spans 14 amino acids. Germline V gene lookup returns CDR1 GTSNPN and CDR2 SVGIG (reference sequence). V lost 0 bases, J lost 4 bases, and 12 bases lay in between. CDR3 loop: CAWSVTGRGYGYTF. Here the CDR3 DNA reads TGTGCCTGGAGTGTAACCGGACGGGGCTATGGCTACACCTTC. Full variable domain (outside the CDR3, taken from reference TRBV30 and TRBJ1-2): SQTIHQWPATLVQPVGSPLSLECTVEGTSNPNLYWYRQAAGRGLQLLFYSVGIGQISSEVPQNLSASRPQDRQFILSSKKLLLSDSGFYLCAWSVTGRGYGYTFGSGTRLTVV.

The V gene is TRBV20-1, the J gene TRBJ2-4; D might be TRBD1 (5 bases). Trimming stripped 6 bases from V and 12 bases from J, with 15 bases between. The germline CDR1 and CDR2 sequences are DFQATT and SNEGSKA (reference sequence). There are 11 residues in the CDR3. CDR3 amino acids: CSATDRQGQYF. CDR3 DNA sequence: TGCAGTGCGACGGACCGCCAGGGTCAGTACTTC.

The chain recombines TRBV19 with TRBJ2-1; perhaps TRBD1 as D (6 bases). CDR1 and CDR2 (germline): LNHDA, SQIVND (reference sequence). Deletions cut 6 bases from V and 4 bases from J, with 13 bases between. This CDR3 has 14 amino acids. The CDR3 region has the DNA TGTGCCAGTAGACCTCCGGGACATTACAATGAGCAGTTCTTC. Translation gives CASRPPGHYNEQFF.

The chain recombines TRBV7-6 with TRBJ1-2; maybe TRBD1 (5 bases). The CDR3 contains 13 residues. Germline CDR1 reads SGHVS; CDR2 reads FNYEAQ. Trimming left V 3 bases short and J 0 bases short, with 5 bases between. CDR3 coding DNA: TGTGCCAGCAGCTTGACAGCTAACTATGGCTACACCTTC. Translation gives CASSLTANYGYTF. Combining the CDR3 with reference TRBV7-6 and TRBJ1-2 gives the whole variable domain GAGVSQSPRYKVTKRGQDVALRCDPISGHVSLYWYRQALGQGPEFLTYFNYEAQQDKSGLPNDRFSAERPEGSISTLTIQRTEQRDSAMYRCASSLTANYGYTFGSGTRLTVV.

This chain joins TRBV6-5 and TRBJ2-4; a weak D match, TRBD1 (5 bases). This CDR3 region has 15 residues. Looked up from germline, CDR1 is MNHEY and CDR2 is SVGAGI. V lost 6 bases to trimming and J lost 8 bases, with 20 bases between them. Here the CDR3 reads CASRRTRTDGDIQYF. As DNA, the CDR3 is TGTGCCAGCAGGCGGACACGGACCGACGGAGACATTCAGTACTTC.

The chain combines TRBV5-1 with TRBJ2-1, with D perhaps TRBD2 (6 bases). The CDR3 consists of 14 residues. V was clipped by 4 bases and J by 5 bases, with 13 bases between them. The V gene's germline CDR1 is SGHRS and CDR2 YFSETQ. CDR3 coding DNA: TGCGCCAGCAGCCCCGGGACTCCTAACAATGAGCAGTTCTTC. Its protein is CASSPGTPNNEQFF.

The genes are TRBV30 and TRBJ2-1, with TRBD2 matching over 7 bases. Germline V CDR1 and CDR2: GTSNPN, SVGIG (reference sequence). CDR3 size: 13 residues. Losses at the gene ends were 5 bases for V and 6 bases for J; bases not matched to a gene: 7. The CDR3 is CAWGRGRSNEQFF. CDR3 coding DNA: TGTGCCTGGGGGAGGGGTCGGAGCAATGAGCAGTTCTTC.

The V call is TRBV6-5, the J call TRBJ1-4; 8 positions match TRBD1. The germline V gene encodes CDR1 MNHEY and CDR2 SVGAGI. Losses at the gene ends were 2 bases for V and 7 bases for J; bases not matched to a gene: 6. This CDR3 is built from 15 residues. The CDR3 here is CASSYRTGRGEKLFF. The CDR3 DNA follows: TGTGCCAGCAGTTACAGGACAGGGAGAGGTGAAAAACTGTTTTTT.

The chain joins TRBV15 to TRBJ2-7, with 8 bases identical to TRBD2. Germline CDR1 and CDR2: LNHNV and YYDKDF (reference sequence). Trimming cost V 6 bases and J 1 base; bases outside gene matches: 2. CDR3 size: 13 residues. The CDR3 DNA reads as TGTGCCACCAGGGCTAGCGGGTCCTACGAGCAGTACTTC. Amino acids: CATRASGSYEQYF.

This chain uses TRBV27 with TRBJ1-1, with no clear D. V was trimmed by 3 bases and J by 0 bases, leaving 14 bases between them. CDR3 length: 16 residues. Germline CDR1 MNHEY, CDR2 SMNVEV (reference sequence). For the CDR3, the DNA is TGTGCCAGCAGTTTCCACGGGGTTGGGATGAACACTGAAGCTTTCTTT. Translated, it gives CASSFHGVGMNTEAFF.

CDR3 coding DNA: TGTGCCAGCAGCTTAGTAAGGGTCGCAGGGATTGAGACCCAGTACTTC. This sequence encodes CASSLVRVAGIETQYF. The chain joins TRBV7-2 to TRBJ2-5; a weak D match, TRBD1 (5 bases). Germline CDR1 is SGHTA and CDR2 is FQGNSA. Between the trimmed V and J ends, which lost 1 base and 5 bases, there was a span of 17 bases. This CDR3 is built from 16 residues.